This T cell receptor beta chain was retrieved from a study of early T cells in non-severe SARS-CoV-2 infection. Study summary: Chains were unpaired, as sequencing was done on bulk RNA from unsorted whole blood.

Individual cDNA molecules were tagged with unique molecular identifiers. TCRdb reanalysed the 5' RACE reads using MiXCR and keeps one entry per CDR3 protein. The data contain about 50,000 distinct CDR3 sequences, roughly 9.3% of them singletons. Study-wide points: In VDJdb matching, anti-spike CD8 responses were favored while private and CD4 specificities went missing.

This clonotype was detected ten times or more. What it recognizes is unknown. Trimming took off 4 bases at V and 4 bases at J, with 13 bases between the two ends. The germline gives CDR1 SGHAT, CDR2 FQNNGV. The CDR3 covers 14 residues. The receptor was derived from an adult who was a healthcare worker with PCR-confirmed SARS-CoV-2 infection or an uninfected control (not recorded which). Sequencing was carried out using whole blood. V usage is TRBV11-2 and J usage is TRBJ1-1, with D uncertain. In DNA, the CDR3 is TGTGCCAGCAGCTCAAAGCTTGTGGTCACTGAAGCTTTCTTT. Encoded protein: CASSSKLVVTEAFF.